Shown below are 20 T cell receptor beta chains from a single sample sequenced in a study of blood T cells in healthy people across ages. Next came a second PCR, run for about 6 to 11 cycles, which used a sample-barcoded 5' primer along with a J-beta primer mix. Each CDR3 protein gets one entry after TCRdb re-called the 5' RACE reads with MiXCR. There are roughly 1.4 million distinct CDR3 sequences in the sample; around 59% occur only once, and 6.5% to 8.5% lies in the top ten. The specimen sequenced was blood. All receptors come from a man aged 18 to 29 in good health.

The chain links TRBV18 to TRBJ1-1; unclear D gene. The CDR3 contains 12 residues. Trimming removed 3 bases at V and 8 bases at J, with 10 bases between. The V gene's germline CDR1 is KGHSH and CDR2 LQKENI. The CDR3: CASSPKGREAFF. For the CDR3, the DNA is TGTGCCAGCTCACCTAAAGGCCGCGAAGCTTTCTTT.

This sequence joins TRBV28 and TRBJ2-1, with a tentative D call TRBD2 (7 bases). The CDR3 is 14 amino acids. Germline V lookup: CDR1 MDHEN, CDR2 SYDVKM. The germline V and J ends were trimmed by 3 bases and 8 bases, with 14 bases remaining between them. Here the CDR3 DNA reads TGTGCCAGCAGTTTCGGGCGGGGGCGCGATGAGCAGTTCTTC. Amino acid sequence: CASSFGRGRDEQFF.

V usage is TRBV13 and J usage is TRBJ2-5, with a possible D match to TRBD1 (5 bases). This CDR3 comprises 14 residues. Trimming pared 4 bases from V and 4 bases from J, leaving 13 bases between. Per germline, CDR1 PRHDT and CDR2 FYEKMQ (reference sequence). The CDR3 DNA sequence: TGTGCCAGCAGCTCCGAGACAGCCGGAGAGACCCAGTACTTC. Its protein product is CASSSETAGETQYF.

The V gene is TRBV27, the J gene TRBJ2-7; no reliable D call. Per the germline V gene, CDR1 is MNHEY and CDR2 is SMNVEV (reference sequence). The CDR3 totals 15 residues. Trimming took off 3 bases at V and 0 bases at J, with 12 bases between the two ends. CDR3 in DNA: TGTGCCAGCAGTTTTAGTGGGTCAAACTCCTACGAGCAGTACTTC. It yields the protein CASSFSGSNSYEQYF.

J is TRBJ2-5 and V is TRBV27, with 8 positions matching TRBD1. Germline V gives CDR1 MNHEY, CDR2 SMNVEV (reference sequence). V was pared by 6 bases and J by 7 bases, with 10 bases of the junction left unmatched. This CDR3 has 14 amino acids. CDR3 coding DNA: TGTGCCAGCAGCCCTACGACAGGGGCGGGGACCCAGTACTTC. Amino acid sequence: CASSPTTGAGTQYF.

The CDR3 DNA is TGTGCCAGCAGTTTAACCAGGGGTACCCAAGAGACCCAGTACTTC. Translated: CASSLTRGTQETQYF. The chain combines TRBV12-3 or TRBV12-4 with TRBJ2-5, with a possible D match to TRBD1 (6 bases). Trimming pared 2 bases from V and 1 base from J, leaving 11 bases between. This CDR3 has 15 residues.

The CDR3 reads CSVGTVNEQFF. The DNA of the CDR3 is TGCAGCGTTGGGACAGTGAATGAGCAGTTCTTC. The chain employs TRBV29-1 and TRBJ2-1; a possible D gene is TRBD1 (6 bases). The CDR3 length is 11 residues. V shed 4 bases and J shed 7 bases, with 8 bases lying between them. Germline V gene sequence: CDR1 SQVTM, CDR2 ANQGSEA.

This clonotype was observed a handful of times. V and J are TRBV29-1 and TRBJ2-7; D gene uncertain. Trimming stripped 4 bases from V and 0 bases from J, with 10 bases between. Germline loops: CDR1 SQVTM, CDR2 ANQGSEA. The CDR3 covers 13 residues. CDR3 in amino acids: CSVAEQSSYEQYF. CDR3 in DNA: TGCAGCGTTGCGGAACAGAGCTCCTACGAGCAGTACTTC.

This sequence joins TRBV29-1 and TRBJ2-7, with 8 nucleotides matching TRBD1. Germline V CDR1 and CDR2: SQVTM, ANQGSEA. This CDR3 has 15 amino acids. Unmatched junction bases numbered 8, after V lost 2 bases and J lost 2 bases. CDR3 bases: TGCAGCGTTGAATTCCCGGGACAGGAGACCTACGAGCAGTACTTC. Translation: CSVEFPGQETYEQYF.

The gene calls are TRBV5-1 and TRBJ2-6; TRBD1 aligns across 11 bases. Trimming cost V 4 bases and J 2 bases; bases outside gene matches: 5. CDR1 and CDR2 from the germline V gene are SGHRS and YFSETQ. This CDR3 is built from 17 residues. The CDR3 loop reads CASSIGQGAAGANVLTF. The CDR3 DNA follows: TGCGCCAGCAGCATAGGACAGGGGGCGGCTGGGGCCAACGTCCTGACTTTC.

This chain joins TRBV29-1 and TRBJ1-1; D ambiguous. The CDR3 contains 10 residues. Germline V gene lookup returns CDR1 SQVTM and CDR2 ANQGSEA. Trimming removed 7 bases at V and 5 bases at J, with 8 bases between. The CDR3 is CSAQDTEAFF. In nucleotides, the CDR3 is TGCAGCGCACAAGATACTGAAGCTTTCTTT. Full variable domain (remainder filled in from reference TRBV29-1 and TRBJ1-1): SAVISQKPSRDICQRGTSLTIQCQVDSQVTMMFWYRQQPGQSLTLIATANQGSEATYESGFVIDKFPISRPNLTFSTLTVSNMSPEDSSIYLCSAQDTEAFFGQGTRLTVV.

V and J are TRBV9 and TRBJ2-1; 11 bases are a match to TRBD2. This CDR3 comprises 17 residues. The V segment lost 2 bases and the J segment 1 base; nucleotides outside the gene matches: 5. CDR1 is SGDLS and CDR2 is YYNGEE in the germline V gene. The CDR3 loop is CASSVGLAGRSYNEQFF. CDR3 DNA sequence: TGTGCCAGCAGCGTCGGACTAGCGGGCCGATCCTACAATGAGCAGTTCTTC.

This clonotype was detected only once. V gene TRBV7-2 combines with J gene TRBJ2-1; D is uncertain. The germline V gene encodes CDR1 SGHTA and CDR2 FQGNSA. The CDR3 totals 15 residues. V gave up 5 bases and J gave up 6 bases, with 17 bases separating them. The CDR3 nucleotides read TGTGCCAGCAGCCCATGGACCTCCTCGGGCAATGAGCAGTTCTTC. Translating gives CASSPWTSSGNEQFF.

This clonotype was seen only a few times. The rearrangement uses TRBV29-1 and TRBJ2-5; D unresolved. Trimming removed 4 bases at V and 2 bases at J, with 11 bases between. The CDR3 extends over 13 amino acids. From germline, CDR1 is SQVTM and CDR2 ANQGSEA. The CDR3 DNA reads as TGCAGCGTTGGGACCATTCAACAAGAGACCCAGTACTTC. The encoded protein is CSVGTIQQETQYF.

V and J are TRBV27 and TRBJ1-2, with 10 bases matching TRBD1. The CDR3 has 15 amino acids. Looked up from germline, CDR1 is MNHEY and CDR2 is SMNVEV (reference sequence). V shed 3 bases, J shed 3 bases, and the junction held 4 bases outside the gene matches. The CDR3 spells CASSFSGTGDYGYTF. CDR3 coding DNA: TGTGCCAGCAGTTTCTCCGGGACAGGGGACTATGGCTACACCTTC.

This chain links TRBV24-1 with TRBJ1-2; D is possibly TRBD1 (5 bases). The CDR3 runs 12 residues. Germline V gene sequence: CDR1 KGHDR, CDR2 SFDVKD. V lost 7 bases and J lost 3, with 8 bases in between. The CDR3 protein is CATSQGDYGYTF. Here the CDR3 DNA reads TGTGCCACCAGCCAGGGTGACTATGGCTACACCTTC.

This clonotype showed up just a few times. The chain combines TRBV12-3 or TRBV12-4 with TRBJ1-6; possibly TRBD1 for D (5 bases). The CDR3 is made up of 16 amino acids. V was clipped by 6 bases and J by 0 bases, with 12 bases between them. CDR3 sequence: CASRGDVSSYNSPLHF. The DNA for the CDR3 is TGTGCCAGCAGGGGGGACGTAAGCTCCTATAATTCACCCCTCCACTTT.

V usage is TRBV6-6 and J usage is TRBJ2-4, with 7 positions matching TRBD1. The J call may be mistaken, given a closer DNA end match to TRBJ2-7. Germline V gene sequence: CDR1 MNHNY, CDR2 SVGAGI (reference sequence). The CDR3 sequence is 15 residues long. In DNA, the CDR3 is TGTGCCAGCAGAAATCCCGGGACAGCCAACTACGAGCAGTACTTC. This encodes CASRNPGTANYEQYF.

The chain has TRBV29-1 and TRBJ2-7, with 8 bases matching TRBD2. Germline V gene lookup returns CDR1 SQVTM and CDR2 ANQGSEA. The CDR3 spans 12 residues. The V and J ends lost 5 bases and 7 bases, in that order; junction bases with no gene match: 7. The CDR3, as DNA: TGCAGCGTTCCGGGACTAGGGGGGGAGCAGTACTTC. As protein: CSVPGLGGEQYF.

The J gene is TRBJ2-4, the V gene TRBV4-1, with a possible D match to TRBD1 (6 bases). Gene TRBJ2-7 matches the end of the DNA better, so the J call may be wrong. The germline V gene encodes CDR1 MGHRA and CDR2 YSYEKL. The CDR3 totals 15 residues. As DNA, the CDR3 is TGCGCCAGCAGCCAAGATACAGGCAGGGGCTACGAGCAGTACTTC. This codes for CASSQDTGRGYEQYF.